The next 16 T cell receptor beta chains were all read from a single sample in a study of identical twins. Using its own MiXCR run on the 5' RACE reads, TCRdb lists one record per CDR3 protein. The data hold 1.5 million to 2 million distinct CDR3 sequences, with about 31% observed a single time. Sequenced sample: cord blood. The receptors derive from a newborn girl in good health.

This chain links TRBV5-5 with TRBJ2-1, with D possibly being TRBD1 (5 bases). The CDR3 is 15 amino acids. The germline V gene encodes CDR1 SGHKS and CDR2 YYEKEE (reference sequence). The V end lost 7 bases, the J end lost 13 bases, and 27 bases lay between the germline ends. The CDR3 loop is CASGPGFAHKETQFF. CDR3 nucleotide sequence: TGTGCCAGCGGTCCAGGGTTCGCCCATAAAGAGACCCAGTTCTTC.

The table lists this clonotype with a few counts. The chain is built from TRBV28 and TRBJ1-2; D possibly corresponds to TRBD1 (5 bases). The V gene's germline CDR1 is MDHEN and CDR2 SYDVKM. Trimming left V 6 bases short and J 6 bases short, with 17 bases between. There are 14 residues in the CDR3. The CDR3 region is CASSHGGLPDGYTF. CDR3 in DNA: TGTGCCAGCAGCCACGGGGGACTTCCCGATGGCTACACCTTC.

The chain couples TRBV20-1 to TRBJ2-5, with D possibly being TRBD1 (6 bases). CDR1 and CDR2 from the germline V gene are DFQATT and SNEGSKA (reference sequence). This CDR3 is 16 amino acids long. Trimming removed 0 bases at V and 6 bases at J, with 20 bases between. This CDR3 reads CSARDERRTAGKTQYF. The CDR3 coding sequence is TGCAGTGCTAGAGATGAGAGACGGACAGCAGGAAAGACCCAGTACTTC.

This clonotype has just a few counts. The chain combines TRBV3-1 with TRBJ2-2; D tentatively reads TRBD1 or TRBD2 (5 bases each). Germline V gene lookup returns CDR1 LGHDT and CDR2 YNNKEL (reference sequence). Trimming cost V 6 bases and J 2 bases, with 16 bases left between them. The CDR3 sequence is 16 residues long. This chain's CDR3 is CASRPSKGPNTGELFF. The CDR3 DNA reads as TGTGCCAGCAGACCTAGTAAGGGACCAAACACCGGGGAGCTGTTTTTT.

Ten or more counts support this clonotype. The CDR3 reads CASSFDESSYNSPLHF. In nucleotides, the CDR3 is TGTGCCAGCAGTTTCGACGAGAGCTCCTATAATTCACCCCTCCACTTT. J is TRBJ1-6 and V is TRBV27, with no clear D. The germline V and J ends were trimmed by 3 bases and 0 bases, with 9 bases remaining between them. CDR1 and CDR2 from the germline V gene are MNHEY and SMNVEV (reference sequence). There are 16 residues in the CDR3.

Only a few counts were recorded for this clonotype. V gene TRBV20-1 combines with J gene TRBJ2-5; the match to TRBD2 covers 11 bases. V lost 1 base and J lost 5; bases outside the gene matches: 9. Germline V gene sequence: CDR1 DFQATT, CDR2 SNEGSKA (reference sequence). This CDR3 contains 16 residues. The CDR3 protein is CSARVPSGRSLETQYF. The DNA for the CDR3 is TGCAGTGCTAGAGTGCCTAGCGGGAGGTCGTTGGAGACCCAGTACTTC.

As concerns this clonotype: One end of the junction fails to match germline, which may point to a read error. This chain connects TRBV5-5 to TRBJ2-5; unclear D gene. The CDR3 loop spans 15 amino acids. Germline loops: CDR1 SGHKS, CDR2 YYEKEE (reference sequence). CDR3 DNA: TGTGCCGGCAGCTTAAGATCGTTCGGCGAAGAGACCCAGTACTTC. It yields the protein CAGSLRSFGEETQYF.

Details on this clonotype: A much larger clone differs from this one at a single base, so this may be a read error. CDR3 region: CSVWSGNYEQYF. CDR3 in DNA: TGCAGCGTTTGGAGCGGAAACTACGAGCAGTACTTC. The chain has TRBV29-1 and TRBJ2-7; D is possibly TRBD2 (5 bases). Trimming pared 5 bases from V and 3 bases from J, leaving 11 bases between. The germline gives CDR1 SQVTM, CDR2 ANQGSEA. The CDR3 length is 12 residues.

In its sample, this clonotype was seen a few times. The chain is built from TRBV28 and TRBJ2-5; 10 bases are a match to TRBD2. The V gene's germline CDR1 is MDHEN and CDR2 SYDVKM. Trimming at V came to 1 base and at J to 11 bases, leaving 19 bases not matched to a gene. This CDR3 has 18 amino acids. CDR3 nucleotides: TGTGCCAGCAGTTTATATCCTCCCTCACTAGCGGGAATCGAAGAGCAGTACTTC. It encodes CASSLYPPSLAGIEEQYF. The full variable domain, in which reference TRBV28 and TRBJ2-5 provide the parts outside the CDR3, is DVKVTQSSRYLVKRTGEKVFLECVQDMDHENMFWYRQDPGLGLRLIYFSYDVKMKEKGDIPEGYSVSREKKERFSLILESASTNQTSMYLCASSLYPPSLAGIEEQYFGPGTRLLVL.

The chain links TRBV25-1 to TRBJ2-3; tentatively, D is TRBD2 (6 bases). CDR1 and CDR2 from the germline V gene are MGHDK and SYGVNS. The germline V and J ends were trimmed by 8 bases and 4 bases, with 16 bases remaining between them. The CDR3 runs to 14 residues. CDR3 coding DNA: TGTGCCAGCTTCACCGGGACTCCTGCAGATACGCAGTATTTT. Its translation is CASFTGTPADTQYF.

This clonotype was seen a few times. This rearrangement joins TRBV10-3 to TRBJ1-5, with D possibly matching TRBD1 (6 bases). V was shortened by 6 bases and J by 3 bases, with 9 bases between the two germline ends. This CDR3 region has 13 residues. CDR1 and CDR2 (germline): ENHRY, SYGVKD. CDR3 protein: CAIRGQLNQPQHF. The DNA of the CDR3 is TGTGCCATCAGAGGACAGCTCAATCAGCCCCAGCATTTT.

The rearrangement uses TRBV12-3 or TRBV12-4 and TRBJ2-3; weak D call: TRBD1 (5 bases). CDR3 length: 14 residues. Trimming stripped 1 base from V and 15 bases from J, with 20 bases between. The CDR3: CASSLVDSTDTEYF. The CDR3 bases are TGTGCCAGCAGTTTAGTTGACAGCACAGATACGGAATATTTT.

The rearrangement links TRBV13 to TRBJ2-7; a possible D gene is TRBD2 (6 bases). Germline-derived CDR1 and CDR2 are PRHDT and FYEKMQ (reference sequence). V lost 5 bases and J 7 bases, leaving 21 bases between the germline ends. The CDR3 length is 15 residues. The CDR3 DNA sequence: TGTGCCAGCAGCCCTCGGCCCCGACTAGTCACTGAGCAGTACTTC. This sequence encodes CASSPRPRLVTEQYF.

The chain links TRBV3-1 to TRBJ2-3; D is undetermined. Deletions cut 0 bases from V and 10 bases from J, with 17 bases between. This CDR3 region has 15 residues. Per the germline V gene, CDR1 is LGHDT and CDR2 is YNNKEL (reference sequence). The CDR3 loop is CASSQESRSWIAQYF. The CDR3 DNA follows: TGTGCCAGCAGCCAAGAAAGTAGATCGTGGATCGCGCAGTATTTT.

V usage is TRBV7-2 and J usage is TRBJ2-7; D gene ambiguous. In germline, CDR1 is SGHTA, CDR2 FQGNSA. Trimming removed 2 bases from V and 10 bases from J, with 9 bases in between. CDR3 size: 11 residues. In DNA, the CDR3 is TGTGCCAGCAGCTTACTCGAGATCCAGTACTTC. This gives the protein CASSLLEIQYF.

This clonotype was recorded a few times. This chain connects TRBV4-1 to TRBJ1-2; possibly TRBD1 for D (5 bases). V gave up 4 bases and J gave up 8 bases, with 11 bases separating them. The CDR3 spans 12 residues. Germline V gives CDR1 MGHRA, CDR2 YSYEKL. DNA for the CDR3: TGCGCCAGCAGCCCTGGACATAGGGGCTACACCTTC. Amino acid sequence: CASSPGHRGYTF.